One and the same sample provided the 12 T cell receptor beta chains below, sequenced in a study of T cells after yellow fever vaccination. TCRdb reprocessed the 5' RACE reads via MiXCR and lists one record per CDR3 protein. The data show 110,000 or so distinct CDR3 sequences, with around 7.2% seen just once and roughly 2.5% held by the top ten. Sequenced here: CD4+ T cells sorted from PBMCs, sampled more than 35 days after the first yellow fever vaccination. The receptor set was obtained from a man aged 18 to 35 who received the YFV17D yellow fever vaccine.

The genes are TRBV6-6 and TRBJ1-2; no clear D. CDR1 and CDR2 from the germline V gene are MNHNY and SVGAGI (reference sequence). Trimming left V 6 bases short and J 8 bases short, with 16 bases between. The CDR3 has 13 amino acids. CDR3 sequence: CASRREREGGYTF. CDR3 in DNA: TGTGCCAGCAGGAGGGAGAGGGAGGGCGGCTACACCTTC.

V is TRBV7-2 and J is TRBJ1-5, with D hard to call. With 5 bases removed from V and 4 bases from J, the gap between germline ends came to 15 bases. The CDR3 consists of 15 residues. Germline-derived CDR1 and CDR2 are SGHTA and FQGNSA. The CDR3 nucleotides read TGTGCCAGCAGCCGCGAAGGCAGAACGAATCAGCCCCAGCATTTT. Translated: CASSREGRTNQPQHF.

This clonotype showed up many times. The CDR3 here is CASSQGSVRETQYF. The CDR3 nucleotides are TGCGCCAGCAGCCAGGGCTCAGTAAGGGAGACCCAGTACTTC. The chain combines TRBV4-1 with TRBJ2-5; D unresolved. This CDR3 has 14 residues. Germline CDR1 reads MGHRA; CDR2 reads YSYEKL. The germline V and J ends were trimmed by 3 bases and 5 bases, with 13 bases remaining between them.

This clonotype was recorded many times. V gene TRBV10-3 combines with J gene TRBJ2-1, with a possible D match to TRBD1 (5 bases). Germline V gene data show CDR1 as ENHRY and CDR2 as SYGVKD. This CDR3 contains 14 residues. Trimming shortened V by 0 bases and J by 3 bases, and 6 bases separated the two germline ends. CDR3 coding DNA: TGTGCCATCAGTGAGTCAGACAGCTACAATGAGCAGTTCTTC. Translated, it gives CAISESDSYNEQFF.

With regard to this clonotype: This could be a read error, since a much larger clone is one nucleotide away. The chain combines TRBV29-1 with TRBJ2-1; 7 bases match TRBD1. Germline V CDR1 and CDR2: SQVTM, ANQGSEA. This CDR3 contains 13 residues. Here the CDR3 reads CGVEVTGYNEQFF. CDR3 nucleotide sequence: TGCGGCGTTGAGGTGACAGGGTACAATGAGCAGTTCTTC.

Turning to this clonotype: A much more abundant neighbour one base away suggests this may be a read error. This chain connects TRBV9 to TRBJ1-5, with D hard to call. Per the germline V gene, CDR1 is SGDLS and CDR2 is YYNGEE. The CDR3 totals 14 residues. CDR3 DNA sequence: TGTGCCAGCAGCTCAACCCCAACTGGTCAGCCCCAGCGTTTT. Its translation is CASSSTPTGQPQRF.

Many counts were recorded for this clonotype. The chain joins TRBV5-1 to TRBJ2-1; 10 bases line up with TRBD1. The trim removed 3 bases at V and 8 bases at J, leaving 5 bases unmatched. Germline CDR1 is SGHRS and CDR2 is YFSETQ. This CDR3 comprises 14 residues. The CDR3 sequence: CASSYDRGRDEQFF. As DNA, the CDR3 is TGCGCCAGCAGCTATGACAGGGGGCGCGATGAGCAGTTCTTC.

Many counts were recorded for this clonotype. CDR3 in amino acids: CASSEFPRDEQYV. CDR3 nucleotides: TGTGCCAGCAGTGAGTTCCCCCGGGACGAGCAGTACGTC. The chain recombines TRBV2 with TRBJ2-7; unclear D gene. V was shortened by 3 bases and J by 5 bases, with 11 bases between the two germline ends. Germline V gene data show CDR1 as SNHLY and CDR2 as FYNNEI. The CDR3 runs to 13 residues.

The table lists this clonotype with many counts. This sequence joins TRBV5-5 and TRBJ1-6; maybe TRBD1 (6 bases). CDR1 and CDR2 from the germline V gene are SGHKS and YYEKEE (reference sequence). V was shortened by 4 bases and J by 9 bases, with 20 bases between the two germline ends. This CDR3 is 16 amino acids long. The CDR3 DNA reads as TGTGCCAGCAGCCCGATGGTGGGGGCGCTTGGTTCACCCCTCCACTTT. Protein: CASSPMVGALGSPLHF.

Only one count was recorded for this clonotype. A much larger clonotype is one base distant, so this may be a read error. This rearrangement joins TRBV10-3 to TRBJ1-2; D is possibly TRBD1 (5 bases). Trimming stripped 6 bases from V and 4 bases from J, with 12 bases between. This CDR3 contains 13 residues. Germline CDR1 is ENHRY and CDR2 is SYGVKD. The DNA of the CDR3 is TGTGCCATCAGGCTTCAGGGCACCTATGGCTACACCTTC. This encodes CAIRLQGTYGYTF.

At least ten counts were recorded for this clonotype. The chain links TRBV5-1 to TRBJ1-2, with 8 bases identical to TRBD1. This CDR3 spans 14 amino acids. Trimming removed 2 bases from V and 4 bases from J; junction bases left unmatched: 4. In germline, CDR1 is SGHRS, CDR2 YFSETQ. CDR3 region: CASSFAGGGYGYTF. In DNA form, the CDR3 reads TGCGCCAGCAGCTTCGCAGGGGGCGGCTATGGCTACACCTTC.

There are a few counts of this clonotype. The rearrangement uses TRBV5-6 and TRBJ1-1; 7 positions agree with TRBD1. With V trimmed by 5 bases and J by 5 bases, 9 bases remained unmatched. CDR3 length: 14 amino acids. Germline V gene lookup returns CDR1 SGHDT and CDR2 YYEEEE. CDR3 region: CASSSTGRSTEAFF. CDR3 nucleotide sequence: TGTGCCAGCAGTTCGACAGGGAGGAGTACTGAAGCTTTCTTT. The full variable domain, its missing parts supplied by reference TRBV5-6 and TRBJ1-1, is DAGVTQSPTHLIKTRGQQVTLRCSPKSGHDTVSWYQQALGQGPQFIFQYYEEEERQRGNFPDRFSGHQFPNYSSELNVNALLLGDSALYLCASSSTGRSTEAFFGQGTRLTVV.